This T cell receptor beta chain was recovered during a study of blood T cell repertoires in COVID-19. Study in general: COVID-19 samples from acute and convalescent phases originated in the United States, Italy and Spain. T cells, B-cell-depleted T cells, or PBMCs provided the cDNA or gDNA that served as material.

Original handling: Reference gene primer amplification gave estimated nucleated cell counts. Sequenced by immunoSEQ multiplex PCR; TCRdb stores in-frame clones only, minus some. V and J calls and clone size are given by that table; D and trimming were obtained from the DNA. This sample has 65,000 to 70,000 clones, with about 86% found just once. Germline V CDR1 and CDR2: SEHNR, FQNEAQ (reference sequence). Trimming removed 6 bases at V and 7 bases at J, with 19 bases between. CDR3 length equals 15 residues. This receptor was obtained from a woman between 55 and 75 years old with acute or convalescent COVID-19. The rearrangement uses TRBV7-9 and TRBJ1-5, with D possibly being TRBD1 (5 bases). The sample comprised peripheral blood. As DNA, the CDR3 is TGTGCCAGCAGATTCATATTTGGGAGGGGACAGCCCCAGCATTTT. Translating it yields CASRFIFGRGQPQHF.